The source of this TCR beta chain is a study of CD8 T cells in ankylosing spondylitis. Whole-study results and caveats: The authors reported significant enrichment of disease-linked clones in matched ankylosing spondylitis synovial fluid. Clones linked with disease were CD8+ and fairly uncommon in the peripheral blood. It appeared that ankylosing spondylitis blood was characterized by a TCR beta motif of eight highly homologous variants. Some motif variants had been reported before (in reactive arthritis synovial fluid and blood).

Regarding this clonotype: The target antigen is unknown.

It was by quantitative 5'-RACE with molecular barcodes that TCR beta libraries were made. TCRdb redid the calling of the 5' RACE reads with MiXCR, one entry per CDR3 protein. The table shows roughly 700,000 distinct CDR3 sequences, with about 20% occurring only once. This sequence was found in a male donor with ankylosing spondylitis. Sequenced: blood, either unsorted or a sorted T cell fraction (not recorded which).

CDR3 in DNA: TGTGCCAGCAGCCTCCCGCCCCCCCGTAAAGAGACCCAGTACTTC. It encodes CASSLPPPRKETQYF. The rearrangement joins TRBV3-1 to TRBJ2-5; unclear D gene. Germline V lookup: CDR1 LGHDT, CDR2 YNNKEL (reference sequence). Trimming took 4 bases from V and 3 from J, leaving 15 bases between them. This CDR3 is 15 amino acids long.